This TCR beta chain was sequenced during a study of blood T cell repertoires in COVID-19. Study-level information: The cDNA or gDNA used as material had been derived from T cells, B-cell-depleted T cells, or PBMCs.

TCRdb's copy holds only in-frame clones and misses some; the assay was immunoSEQ multiplex PCR. The sample has fewer than 80,000 clones, around 67% seen once. Germline V CDR1 and CDR2: MNHEY, SVGAGI. Trimming removed 6 bases from V and 7 bases from J, with 19 bases in between. The CDR3 is 15 amino acids. The receptor's source is a man between 60 and 75 years old with acute or convalescent COVID-19. The sample taken for sequencing was peripheral blood. The chain is built from TRBV6-5 and TRBJ1-5, with unresolved D. The DNA for the CDR3 is TGTGCCAGCAGCTATTCCGGAAAAGTGGAGCAGCCCCAGCATTTT. This translates into CASSYSGKVEQPQHF.